This passage covers 25 T cell receptor beta chains from one sample sequenced in a study of T-cell memory formation after mild COVID-19. TCRdb processed the 5' RACE reads anew with MiXCR; each CDR3 protein has one entry. This sample has about 110,000 distinct CDR3 sequences, with 12% found just once. The specimen sequenced was PBMCs or a T cell subset sorted from them (not recorded which). These receptor sequences come from an adult woman who had mild COVID-19 (a few samples of this study predate the infection). Cell type and time point are not known.

The genes are TRBV12-3 or TRBV12-4 and TRBJ2-7; 7 positions agree with TRBD2. V trimming: 4 bases; J trimming: 5 bases; junction bases outside the gene matches: 5. The CDR3 length is 13 residues. The CDR3 sequence: CASSWGLLDEQYF. In DNA form, the CDR3 reads TGTGCCAGCAGTTGGGGACTACTAGACGAGCAGTACTTC.

About this clonotype itself: Lacking the conserved final phenylalanine or tryptophan, this CDR3 likely reflects a read error. The chain uses TRBV4-1 and TRBJ1-2, with D maybe TRBD1 (6 bases). CDR3 length: 16 amino acids. Per germline, CDR1 MGHRA and CDR2 YSYEKL. The V end was cut by 4 bases, the J end by 8 bases, with 23 bases between. The CDR3 region is CASSPDTGAGSGGYTL. In DNA, the CDR3 is TGCGCCAGCAGCCCTGACACGGGGGCGGGGAGTGGAGGCTACACCTTA.

This clonotype appeared many times. The chain links TRBV7-9 to TRBJ2-1, with D possibly being TRBD1 (5 bases). Trimming pared 5 bases from V and 0 bases from J, leaving 14 bases between. CDR1 is SEHNR, CDR2 FQNEAQ, per germline (reference sequence). This CDR3 has 16 residues. CDR3 region: CASSLPPRGSYNEQFF. The DNA of the CDR3 is TGTGCCAGCAGCCTTCCCCCAAGGGGCTCCTACAATGAGCAGTTCTTC.

This clonotype was counted only a few times. The chain combines TRBV4-1 with TRBJ2-3; TRBD2 agrees at 11 bases. With V trimmed by 4 bases and J by 0 bases, 12 bases remained unmatched. The CDR3 loop spans 19 amino acids. Germline lookup yields CDR1 MGHRA and CDR2 YSYEKL. The CDR3 is CASSPLGTSGLPSTDTQYF. CDR3 coding DNA: TGCGCCAGCAGCCCACTCGGGACTAGCGGATTGCCTAGCACAGATACGCAGTATTTT.

This rearrangement joins TRBV3-1 to TRBJ1-1; 8 bases fit TRBD1. V was clipped by 1 base and J by 6 bases; unmatched bases: 1. CDR1 LGHDT and CDR2 YNNKEL come from the germline V gene (reference sequence). CDR3 length equals 13 residues. The DNA of the CDR3 is TGTGCCAGCAGCCAAGGGACAGGGTCTGAAGCTTTCTTT. Amino acid sequence: CASSQGTGSEAFF.

This chain joins TRBV5-1 and TRBJ2-7, with a tentative D call TRBD1 (6 bases). The CDR3 is 16 residues long. The V gene's germline CDR1 is SGHRS and CDR2 YFSETQ. Trimming took 4 bases from V and 0 from J, leaving 17 bases between them. The CDR3 bases are TGCGCCAGCAGCCATGGACAGATTTCCCACTCCTACGAGCAGTACTTC. It is translated as CASSHGQISHSYEQYF.

This rearrangement joins TRBV7-9 to TRBJ1-2, with D unresolved. Trimming left V 4 bases short and J 3 bases short, with 15 bases between. Looked up from germline, CDR1 is SEHNR and CDR2 is FQNEAQ (reference sequence). The CDR3 is made up of 15 amino acids. The CDR3 coding sequence is TGTGCCAGCAGCTCCTCGGTCGGATTGGACTATGGCTACACCTTC. Translated: CASSSSVGLDYGYTF.

This clonotype has only a few counts. The chain uses TRBV27 and TRBJ2-7; tentatively, D is TRBD1 or TRBD2 (5 bases each). The CDR3 spans 14 residues. Per the germline V gene, CDR1 is MNHEY and CDR2 is SMNVEV (reference sequence). Deletions cut 5 bases from V and 7 bases from J, with 18 bases between. CDR3 in amino acids: CASSLTGTPGEQYF. The DNA for the CDR3 is TGTGCCAGCAGTCTTACCGGGACCCCGGGGGAGCAGTACTTC.

A few counts support this clonotype. This chain connects TRBV24-1 to TRBJ1-5, with a possible D match to TRBD1 (5 bases). The V and J ends lost 4 bases and 9 bases respectively, with 12 bases between them. There are 13 residues in the CDR3. Per germline, CDR1 KGHDR and CDR2 SFDVKD. In nucleotides, the CDR3 is TGTGCCACCAGTGAAGGGGCAATCAGGCCCCAGCATTTT. Protein product: CATSEGAIRPQHF.

This clonotype was seen a few times. V and J are TRBV29-1 and TRBJ1-1; 9 nucleotides match TRBD1. The germline V gene encodes CDR1 SQVTM and CDR2 ANQGSEA. This CDR3 comprises 12 residues. Trimming at V came to 6 bases and at J to 4 bases, leaving 3 bases not matched to a gene. CDR3: CSVRTGATEAFF. Written as DNA, the CDR3 is TGCAGCGTAAGGACAGGGGCCACTGAAGCTTTCTTT.

The gene calls are TRBV5-1 and TRBJ2-1; D gene ambiguous. Germline V CDR1 and CDR2: SGHRS, YFSETQ. The germline V and J ends were trimmed by 5 bases and 5 bases, with 14 bases remaining between them. There are 14 residues in the CDR3. CDR3 in DNA: TGCGCCAGCAGTCCTGATGACTGGGACAATGAGCAGTTCTTC. It is translated as CASSPDDWDNEQFF.

The chain links TRBV4-3 to TRBJ2-1; D perhaps matches TRBD1 (6 bases). Germline V lookup: CDR1 LGHNA, CDR2 YSLEER. The CDR3 runs to 15 residues. V was pared by 0 bases and J by 6 bases, with 12 bases between. CDR3: CASSQDWGLVNEQFF. The CDR3 nucleotides read TGCGCCAGCAGCCAAGACTGGGGGCTAGTCAATGAGCAGTTCTTC.

This clonotype was found a few times. This sequence joins TRBV7-2 and TRBJ2-1; 14 bases fit TRBD2. The V segment lost 6 bases and the J segment 2 bases; nucleotides outside the gene matches: 6. The CDR3 sequence is 17 residues long. The germline gives CDR1 SGHTA, CDR2 FQGNSA. Here the CDR3 DNA reads TGTGCCAGCAGTCCAGGGACTAGCGGGGGCCCCTACAATGAGCAGTTCTTC. Translation gives CASSPGTSGGPYNEQFF.

This clonotype was found a few times. The chain recombines TRBV7-9 with TRBJ1-1, with D uncertain. The germline V gene has CDR1 SEHNR and CDR2 FQNEAQ (reference sequence). With 6 bases removed from V and 1 base from J, the gap between germline ends came to 6 bases. This CDR3 contains 12 residues. This CDR3 reads CASRRGNTEAFF. The DNA of the CDR3 is TGTGCCAGCAGGCGGGGGAACACTGAAGCTTTCTTT.

This clonotype was detected only a few times. The gene calls are TRBV6-1 and TRBJ1-2, with D hard to call. CDR1 is MNHNS, CDR2 SASEGT, per germline. The CDR3 is 14 residues long. The ends were cut back, 3 bases at V and 4 bases at J, with 12 bases in the middle. The CDR3: CASSDQGQFYGYTF. The DNA of the CDR3 is TGTGCCAGCAGTGATCAAGGGCAGTTCTATGGCTACACCTTC.

The gene calls are TRBV7-3 and TRBJ2-3; unclear D gene. The CDR3 loop spans 13 amino acids. V lost 5 bases and J lost 1, with 7 bases in between. In germline, CDR1 is SGHTA, CDR2 FQGTGA. In nucleotides, the CDR3 is TGTGCCAGCAGCCTCTATGGCACAGATACGCAGTATTTT. Protein product: CASSLYGTDTQYF.

This clonotype came up a few times. This chain connects TRBV20-1 to TRBJ2-7, with 8 bases matching TRBD2. Unmatched junction bases numbered 4, after V lost 1 base and J lost 2 bases. Per the germline V gene, CDR1 is DFQATT and CDR2 is SNEGSKA (reference sequence). The CDR3 has 14 residues. The CDR3 reads CSARGREGTYEQYF. CDR3 sequence (DNA): TGCAGTGCTAGAGGACGGGAGGGGACCTACGAGCAGTACTTC.

This clonotype was observed a few times. The chain combines TRBV19 with TRBJ1-5; 7 nucleotides agree with TRBD1. The CDR3 loop spans 14 amino acids. Unmatched junction bases numbered 6, after V lost 9 bases and J lost 1 base. Germline assignment: CDR1 LNHDA and CDR2 SQIVND (reference sequence). The CDR3 is CASAQGQSNQPQHF. The CDR3 coding sequence is TGTGCCAGCGCGCAGGGACAGAGCAATCAGCCCCAGCATTTT.

This clonotype has a handful of counts. V gene TRBV12-3 or TRBV12-4 combines with J gene TRBJ1-3; D call uncertain. The V gene lost 3 bases and the J gene lost 4 bases, with 4 bases spanning the gap. The CDR3 covers 12 residues. The CDR3 coding sequence is TGTGCCAGCAGTTTTGGAGGAAACACCATATATTTT. This translates into CASSFGGNTIYF.

This clonotype has just a few counts. The genes are TRBV7-9 and TRBJ2-7, with TRBD2 identical over 8 bases. The junction had 4 bases not matched to a gene; V was cut back by 1 base and J by 5 bases. This CDR3 is built from 14 residues. Germline V gene sequence: CDR1 SEHNR, CDR2 FQNEAQ (reference sequence). Here the CDR3 DNA reads TGTGCCAGCAGCTTAGGCGGGGGGCAAAACGAGCAGTACTTC. Translation: CASSLGGGQNEQYF.

This clonotype was counted a few times. The V call is TRBV20-1, the J call TRBJ2-7; a weak D match, TRBD1 (6 bases). The CDR3 covers 13 residues. Germline assignment: CDR1 DFQATT and CDR2 SNEGSKA (reference sequence). With 3 bases removed from V and 3 bases from J, the gap between germline ends came to 12 bases. CDR3 bases: TGCAGTGCTAGGGGCCCGGACAGCTACGAGCAGTACTTC. As protein: CSARGPDSYEQYF.

This clonotype was counted between two and nine times. This CDR3 is CSALGRTRDRGTFF. In nucleotides, the CDR3 is TGCAGTGCTCTGGGGAGAACCCGGGACCGCGGAACTTTCTTT. The V gene is TRBV20-1, the J gene TRBJ1-1, with D perhaps TRBD1 (5 bases). V shed 5 bases and J shed 12 bases, with 25 bases lying between them. Germline CDR1 and CDR2: DFQATT and SNEGSKA (reference sequence). The CDR3 contains 14 residues.

The sample holds a few counts of this clonotype. The gene calls are TRBV5-6 and TRBJ2-3; TRBD2 is a possible D gene (6 bases). V lost 2 bases to trimming and J lost 2 bases, with 12 bases between them. Looked up from germline, CDR1 is SGHDT and CDR2 is YYEEEE. This CDR3 is 15 amino acids long. The CDR3 here is CASSFIRDSTDTQYF. The CDR3 bases are TGTGCCAGCAGCTTTATCCGGGACTCCACAGATACGCAGTATTTT.

There are a few counts of this clonotype. The genes are TRBV19 and TRBJ2-1, with 7 bases aligning to TRBD1. This CDR3 has 13 amino acids. Per the germline V gene, CDR1 is LNHDA and CDR2 is SQIVND (reference sequence). Trimming cost V 7 bases and J 3 bases; bases outside gene matches: 3. The CDR3 region has the DNA TGTGCCAGTAAGTGGGACAGCTACAATGAGCAGTTCTTC. This translates into CASKWDSYNEQFF.

The rearrangement uses TRBV7-6 and TRBJ2-6, with D maybe TRBD2 (6 bases). V was pared by 2 bases and J by 0 bases, with 14 bases between. CDR1 and CDR2 from the germline V gene are SGHVS and FNYEAQ. CDR3 size: 18 residues. The CDR3 is CASSLLPGDLSGANVLTF. DNA for the CDR3: TGTGCCAGCAGCTTACTGCCGGGGGACCTCTCTGGGGCCAACGTCCTGACTTTC.